This TCR beta chain was sequenced during a study of T-cell memory formation after mild COVID-19. This clonotype was detected only a few times. TCRdb re-called the 5' RACE reads with MiXCR, one entry per CDR3 protein. This sample has roughly 220,000 distinct CDR3 sequences, with around 8.8% found just once. This CDR3 spans 18 amino acids. The V segment lost 5 bases and the J segment 1 base; nucleotides outside the gene matches: 7. Germline lookup yields CDR1 MNHEY and CDR2 SVGAGI. This clonotype was obtained from a man younger than 30 who had mild COVID-19 (a few samples of this study predate the infection). Cell type and time point are not known. The sequenced sample was PBMCs or a T cell subset sorted from them (not recorded which). The chain employs TRBV6-5 and TRBJ2-3; 15 bases map to TRBD2. The CDR3 reads CASSEPGLAGGRTDTQYF. Here the CDR3 DNA reads TGTGCCAGCAGTGAGCCGGGACTAGCGGGGGGACGCACAGATACGCAGTATTTT.